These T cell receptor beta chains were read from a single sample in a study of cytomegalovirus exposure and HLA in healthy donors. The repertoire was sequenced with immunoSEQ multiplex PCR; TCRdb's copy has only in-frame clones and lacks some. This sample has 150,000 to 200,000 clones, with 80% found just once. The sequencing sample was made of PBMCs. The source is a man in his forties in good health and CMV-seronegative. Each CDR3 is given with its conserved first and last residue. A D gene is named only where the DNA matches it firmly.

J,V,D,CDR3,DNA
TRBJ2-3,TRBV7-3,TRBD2,CASSLSGTTDTQYF,TGTGCCAGCAGCCTTAGCGGGACTACAGATACGCAGTATTTT
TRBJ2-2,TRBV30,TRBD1,CAFLWTGRGNTGELFF,TGTGCCTTTCTATGGACAGGGAGAGGGAACACCGGGGAGCTGTTTTTT
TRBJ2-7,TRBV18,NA,CASWRGGQEEQYF,TGTGCCAGCTGGAGGGGGGGGCAGGAGGAGCAGTACTTC
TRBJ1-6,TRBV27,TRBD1,CASSWDRYSPLHF,TGTGCCAGCAGTTGGGACAGATATTCACCCCTCCACTTT
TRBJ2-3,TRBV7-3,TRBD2,CASSLGSGGDTQYF,TGTGCCAGCAGCTTAGGTAGCGGGGGGGATACGCAGTATTTT
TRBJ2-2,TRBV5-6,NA,CASSRLGQGNTGELFF,TGTGCCAGCAGCCGCCTAGGCCAGGGTAACACCGGGGAGCTGTTTTTT
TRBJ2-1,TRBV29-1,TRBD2,CSAGPSGRLHNEQFF,TGCAGCGCTGGACCTAGCGGGAGACTCCACAATGAGCAGTTCTTC
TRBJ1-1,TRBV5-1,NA,CASSFEGDTEAFF,TGCGCCAGCAGCTTCGAGGGGGACACTGAAGCTTTCTTT
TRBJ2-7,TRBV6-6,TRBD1,CASSYLGTGSEQYF,TGTGCCAGCAGTTACCTCGGGACAGGGTCCGAGCAGTACTTC
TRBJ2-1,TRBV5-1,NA,CASSLFITDEQFF,TGCGCCAGCAGCTTGTTCATAACGGATGAGCAGTTCTTC